The clone carrying this T cell receptor (beta chain) was seen just once. This entry comes from a study of cytotoxic CD8 clonotypes in ibrutinib-treated CLL. Study overall: The subjects consisted of eleven to twelve relapsed/refractory and more than 14 treatment-naive individuals, with fewer than 18 IGHV unmutated.

The repertoire was sequenced with immunoSEQ multiplex PCR; TCRdb's copy has only in-frame clones and lacks some. This table has approximately 50,000 clones, 65% to 75% appearing once. The CDR3 is 13 residues long. CDR1 and CDR2 (germline): SQVTM, ANQGSEA. Trimming shortened V by 1 base and J by 2 bases, and 9 bases separated the two germline ends. This chain links TRBV29-1 with TRBJ2-7; D remains unclear. The TCR sequence derives from a human donor with chronic lymphocytic leukemia. This specimen was PBMCs, taken after 12 months of ibrutinib treatment. CDR3 sequence: CSVEAGAAYEQYF. The CDR3 DNA is TGCAGCGTTGAAGCGGGCGCAGCCTACGAGCAGTACTTC.